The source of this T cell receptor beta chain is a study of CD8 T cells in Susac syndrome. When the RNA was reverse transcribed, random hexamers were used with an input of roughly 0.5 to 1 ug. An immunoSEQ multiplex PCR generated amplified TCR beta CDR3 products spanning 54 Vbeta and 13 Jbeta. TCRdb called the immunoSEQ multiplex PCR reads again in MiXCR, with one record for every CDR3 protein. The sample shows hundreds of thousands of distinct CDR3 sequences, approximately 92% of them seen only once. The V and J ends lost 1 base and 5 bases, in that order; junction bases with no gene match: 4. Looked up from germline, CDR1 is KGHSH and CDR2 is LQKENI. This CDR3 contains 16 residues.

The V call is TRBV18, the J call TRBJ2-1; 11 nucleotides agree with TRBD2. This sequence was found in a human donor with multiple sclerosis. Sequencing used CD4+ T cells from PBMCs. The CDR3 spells CASSPLLAGGHNEQFF. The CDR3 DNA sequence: TGTGCCAGCTCACCACTTTTAGCGGGGGGGCACAATGAGCAGTTCTTC.